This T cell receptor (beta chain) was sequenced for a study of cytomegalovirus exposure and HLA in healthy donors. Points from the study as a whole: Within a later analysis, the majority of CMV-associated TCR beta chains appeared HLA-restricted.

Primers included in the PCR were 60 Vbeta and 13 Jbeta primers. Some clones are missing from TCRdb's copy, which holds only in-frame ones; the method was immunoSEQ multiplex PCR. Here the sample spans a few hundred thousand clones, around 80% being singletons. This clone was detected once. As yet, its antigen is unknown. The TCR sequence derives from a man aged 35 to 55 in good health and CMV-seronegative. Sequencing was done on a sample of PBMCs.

CDR3 nucleotides: TGTGCCAGCAGTTACCTGGACAGGGGGGATTCACCCCTCCACTTT. Residues: CASSYLDRGDSPLHF. This rearrangement joins TRBV28 to TRBJ1-6; 10 bases fit TRBD1. Unmatched junction bases numbered 5, after V lost 4 bases and J lost 8 bases. Germline CDR1 MDHEN, CDR2 SYDVKM. This CDR3 contains 15 residues. The variable domain in full, completed from reference TRBV28 and TRBJ1-6, reads DVKVTQSSRYLVKRTGEKVFLECVQDMDHENMFWYRQDPGLGLRLIYFSYDVKMKEKGDIPEGYSVSREKKERFSLILESASTNQTSMYLCASSYLDRGDSPLHFGNGTRLTVT.